The present entry profiles one T cell receptor beta chain with its context. Its antigen is not known. The method was immunoSEQ multiplex PCR; TCRdb's version includes in-frame clones alone and lacks a portion of them. The sample consists of 60,000 to 85,000 clones, 87% of them appearing once. Second doses were pooled across both intervals (about 4 or about 12 weeks). These data are taken from a study of T cell responses to AZD1222 COVID-19 vaccine. Broader study findings: The donor cohort was predominantly white British with a female majority, and clonal diversity may have been underestimated.

The CDR3 length is 14 residues. The germline V gene has CDR1 KGHSH and CDR2 LQKENI. V lost 6 bases, J lost 5 bases, and 16 bases lay in between. This TCR was recovered from an adult who received the AZD1222 COVID-19 vaccine. Sequenced material: peripheral blood, taken 28 days after the second AZD1222 dose. The chain couples TRBV18 to TRBJ1-1; TRBD1 is a possible D gene (5 bases). The CDR3 protein is CASSTGTGRTEAFF. The CDR3 nucleotides read TGTGCCAGCTCGACCGGGACGGGGAGGACTGAAGCTTTCTTT.